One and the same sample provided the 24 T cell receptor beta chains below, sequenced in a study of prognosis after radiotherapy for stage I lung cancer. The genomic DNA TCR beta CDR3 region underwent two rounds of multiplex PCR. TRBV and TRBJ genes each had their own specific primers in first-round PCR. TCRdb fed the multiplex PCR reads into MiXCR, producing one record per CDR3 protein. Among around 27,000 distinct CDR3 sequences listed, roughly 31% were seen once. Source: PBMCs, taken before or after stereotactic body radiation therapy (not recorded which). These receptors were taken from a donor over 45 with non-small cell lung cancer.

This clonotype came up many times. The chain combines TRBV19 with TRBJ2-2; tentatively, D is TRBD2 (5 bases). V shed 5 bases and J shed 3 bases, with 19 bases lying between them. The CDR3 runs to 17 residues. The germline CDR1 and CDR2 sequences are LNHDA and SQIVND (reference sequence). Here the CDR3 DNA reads TGTGCCAGTAGTCCCCCCTGGACTGGCACAGACACCGGGGAGCTGTTTTTT. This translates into CASSPPWTGTDTGELFF.

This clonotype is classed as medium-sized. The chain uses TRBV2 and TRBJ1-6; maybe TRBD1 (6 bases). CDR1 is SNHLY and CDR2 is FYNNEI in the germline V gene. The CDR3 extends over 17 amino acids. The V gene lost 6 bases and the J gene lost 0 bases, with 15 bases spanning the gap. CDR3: CASSRGTASSYNSPLHF. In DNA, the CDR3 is TGTGCCAGCAGCAGGGGTACAGCTAGCTCCTATAATTCACCCCTCCACTTT.

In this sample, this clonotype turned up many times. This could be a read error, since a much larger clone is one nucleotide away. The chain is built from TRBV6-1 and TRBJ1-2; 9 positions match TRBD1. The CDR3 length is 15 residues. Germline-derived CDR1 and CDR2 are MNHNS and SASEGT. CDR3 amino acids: CASRLPGTGTYDYTF. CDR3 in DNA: TGTGCCAGCAGACTCCCCGGGACAGGGACCTATGACTACACCTTC.

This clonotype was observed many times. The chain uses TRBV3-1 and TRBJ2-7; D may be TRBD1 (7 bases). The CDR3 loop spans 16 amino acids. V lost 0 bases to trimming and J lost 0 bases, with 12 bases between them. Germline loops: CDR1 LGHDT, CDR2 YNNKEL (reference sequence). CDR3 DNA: TGTGCCAGCAGCCAAGAGACTAGGACAGGCTCCTACGAGCAGTACTTC. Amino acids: CASSQETRTGSYEQYF.

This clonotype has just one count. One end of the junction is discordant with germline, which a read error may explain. The chain's CDR3 is CASSLPTPDRSGEHYF. The CDR3 coding sequence is TGTGCCAGCAGTTTACCCACTCCGGATAGGAGTGGGGAGCATTACTTT. The chain is built from TRBV28 and TRBJ1-6; D unresolved. The V gene's germline CDR1 is MDHEN and CDR2 SYDVKM. This CDR3 comprises 16 residues.

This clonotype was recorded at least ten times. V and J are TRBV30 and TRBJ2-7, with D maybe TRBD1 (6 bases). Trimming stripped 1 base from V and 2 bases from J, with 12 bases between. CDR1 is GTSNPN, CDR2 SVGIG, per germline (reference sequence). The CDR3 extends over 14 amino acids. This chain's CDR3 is CAWSDGQPPYEQYF. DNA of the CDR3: TGTGCCTGGAGTGACGGACAGCCTCCCTACGAGCAGTACTTC.

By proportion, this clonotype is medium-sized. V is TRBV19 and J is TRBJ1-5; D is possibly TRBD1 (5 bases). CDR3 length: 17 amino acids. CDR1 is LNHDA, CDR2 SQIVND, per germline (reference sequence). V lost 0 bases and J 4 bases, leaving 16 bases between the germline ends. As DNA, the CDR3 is TGTGCCAGTAGTATAGAGAGGGGTTTGGGGTGGAATCAGCCCCAGCATTTT. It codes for CASSIERGLGWNQPQHF.

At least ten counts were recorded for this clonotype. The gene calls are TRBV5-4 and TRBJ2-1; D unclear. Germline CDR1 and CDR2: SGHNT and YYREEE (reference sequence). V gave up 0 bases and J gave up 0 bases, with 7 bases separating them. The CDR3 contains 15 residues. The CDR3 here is CASSLDQSSYNEQFF. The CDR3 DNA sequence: TGTGCCAGCAGCTTGGACCAGAGCTCCTACAATGAGCAGTTCTTC. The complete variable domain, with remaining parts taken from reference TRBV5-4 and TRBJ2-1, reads ETGVTQSPTHLIKTRGQQVTLRCSSQSGHNTVSWYQQALGQGPQFIFQYYREEENGRGNFPPRFSGLQFPNYSSELNVNALELDDSALYLCASSLDQSSYNEQFFGPGTRLTVL.

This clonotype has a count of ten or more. The CDR3: CASSSGGNGYTF. The DNA for the CDR3 is TGTGCCAGCAGTTCAGGGGGAAATGGCTACACCTTC. The chain is built from TRBV28 and TRBJ1-2; 7 nucleotides match TRBD1. The CDR3 is 12 residues long. J lost 6 bases, V lost 4 bases, and 2 bases had no gene match. CDR1 and CDR2 from the germline V gene are MDHEN and SYDVKM.

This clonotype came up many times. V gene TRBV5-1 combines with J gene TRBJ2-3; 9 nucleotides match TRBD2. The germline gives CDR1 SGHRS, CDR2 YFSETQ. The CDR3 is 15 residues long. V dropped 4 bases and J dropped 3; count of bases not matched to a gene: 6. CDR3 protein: CASSLPGLATDTQYF. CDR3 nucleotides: TGCGCCAGCAGCCTACCGGGACTAGCAACAGATACGCAGTATTTT.

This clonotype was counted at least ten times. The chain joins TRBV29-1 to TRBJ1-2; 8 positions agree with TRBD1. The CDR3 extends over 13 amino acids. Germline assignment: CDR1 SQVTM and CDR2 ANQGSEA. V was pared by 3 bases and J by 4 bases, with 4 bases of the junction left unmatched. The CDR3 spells CSVDFDRGYGYTF. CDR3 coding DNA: TGCAGCGTTGACTTCGACAGGGGCTATGGCTACACCTTC.

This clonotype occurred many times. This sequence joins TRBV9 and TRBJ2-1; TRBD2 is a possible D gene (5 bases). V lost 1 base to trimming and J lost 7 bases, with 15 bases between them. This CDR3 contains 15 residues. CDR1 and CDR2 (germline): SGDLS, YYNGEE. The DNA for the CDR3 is TGTGCCAGCAGCGTAACACCTCTCCCGGGGAATGAGCAGTTCTTC. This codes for CASSVTPLPGNEQFF.

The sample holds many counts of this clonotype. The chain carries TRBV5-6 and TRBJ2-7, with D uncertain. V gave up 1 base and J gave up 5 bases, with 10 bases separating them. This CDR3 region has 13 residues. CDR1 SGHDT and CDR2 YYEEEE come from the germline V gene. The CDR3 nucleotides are TGTGCCAGCAGCTTGCGCCTTTGGAACGAGCAGTACTTC. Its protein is CASSLRLWNEQYF.

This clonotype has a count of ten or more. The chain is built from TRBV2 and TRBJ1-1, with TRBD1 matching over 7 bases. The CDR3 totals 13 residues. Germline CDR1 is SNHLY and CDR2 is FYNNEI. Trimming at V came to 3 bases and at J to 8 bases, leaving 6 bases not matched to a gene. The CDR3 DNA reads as TGTGCCAGCAGTGATTTTAGGGGGCGGGAAGCTTTCTTT. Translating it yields CASSDFRGREAFF. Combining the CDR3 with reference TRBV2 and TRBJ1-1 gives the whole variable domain EPEVTQTPSHQVTQMGQEVILRCVPISNHLYFYWYRQILGQKVEFLVSFYNNEISEKSEIFDDQFSVERPDGSNFTLKIRSTKLEDSAMYFCASSDFRGREAFFGQGTRLTVV.

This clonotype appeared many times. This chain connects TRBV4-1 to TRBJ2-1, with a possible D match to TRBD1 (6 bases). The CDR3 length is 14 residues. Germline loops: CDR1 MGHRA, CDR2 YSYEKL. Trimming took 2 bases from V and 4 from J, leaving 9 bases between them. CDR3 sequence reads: CASSQRDTYNEQFF. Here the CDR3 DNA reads TGCGCCAGCAGCCAAAGGGACACTTACAATGAGCAGTTCTTC.

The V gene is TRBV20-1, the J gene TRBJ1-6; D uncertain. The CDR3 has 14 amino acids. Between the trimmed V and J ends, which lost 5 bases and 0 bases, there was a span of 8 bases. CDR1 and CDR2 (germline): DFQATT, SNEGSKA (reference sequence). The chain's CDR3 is CSAWSPSYNSPLHF. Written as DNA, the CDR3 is TGCAGTGCTTGGAGCCCCTCCTATAATTCACCCCTCCACTTT.

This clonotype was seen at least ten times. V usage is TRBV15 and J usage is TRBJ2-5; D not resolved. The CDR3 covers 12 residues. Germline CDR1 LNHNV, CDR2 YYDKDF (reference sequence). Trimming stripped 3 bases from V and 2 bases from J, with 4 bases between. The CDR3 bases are TGTGCCACCAGCAGGGCACAAGAGACCCAGTACTTC. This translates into CATSRAQETQYF.

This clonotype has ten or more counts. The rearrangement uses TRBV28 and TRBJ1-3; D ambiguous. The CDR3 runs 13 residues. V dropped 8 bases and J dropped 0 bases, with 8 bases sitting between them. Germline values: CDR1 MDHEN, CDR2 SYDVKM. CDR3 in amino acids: CASGGHSGNTIYF. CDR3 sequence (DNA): TGTGCCAGCGGTGGCCACTCTGGAAACACCATATATTTT.

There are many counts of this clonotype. CDR3 DNA: TGTGCCAGCAGCTTAGTACAGGGCCCTATGGGCTACACCTTC. Residues: CASSLVQGPMGYTF. The chain links TRBV7-9 to TRBJ1-2, with D tentatively TRBD1 (6 bases). CDR3 length: 14 residues. Germline CDR1 reads SEHNR; CDR2 reads FQNEAQ (reference sequence). Trimming cost V 1 base and J 8 bases, with 14 bases left between them.

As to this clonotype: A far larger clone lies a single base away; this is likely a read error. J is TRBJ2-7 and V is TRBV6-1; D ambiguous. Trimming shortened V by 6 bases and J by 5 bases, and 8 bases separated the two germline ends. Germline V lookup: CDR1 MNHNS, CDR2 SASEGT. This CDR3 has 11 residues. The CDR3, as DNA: TGTGCCAGCAGAACGACCCACGAGCAGTACTTC. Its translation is CASRTTHEQYF.

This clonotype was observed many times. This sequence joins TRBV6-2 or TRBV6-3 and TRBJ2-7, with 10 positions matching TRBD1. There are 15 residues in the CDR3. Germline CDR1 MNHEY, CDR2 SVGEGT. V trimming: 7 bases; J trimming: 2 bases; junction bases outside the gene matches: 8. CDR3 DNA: TGTGCCAGCAACCGACAGGGGGCCCCCCCCTACGAGCAGTACTTC. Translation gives CASNRQGAPPYEQYF.

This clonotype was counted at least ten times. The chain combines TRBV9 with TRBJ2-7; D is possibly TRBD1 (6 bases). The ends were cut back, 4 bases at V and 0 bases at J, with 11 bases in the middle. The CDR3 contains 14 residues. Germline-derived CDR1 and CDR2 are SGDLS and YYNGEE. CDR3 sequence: CASSLRDTSYEQYF. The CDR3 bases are TGTGCCAGCAGCCTTCGGGACACCTCCTACGAGCAGTACTTC.

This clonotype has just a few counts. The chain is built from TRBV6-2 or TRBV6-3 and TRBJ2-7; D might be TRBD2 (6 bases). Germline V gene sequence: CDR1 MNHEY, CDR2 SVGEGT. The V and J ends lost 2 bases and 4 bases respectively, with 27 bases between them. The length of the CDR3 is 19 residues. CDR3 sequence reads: CASSYATEIPVRLVYEQYF. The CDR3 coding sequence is TGTGCCAGCAGTTACGCAACAGAAATTCCAGTAAGACTAGTGTACGAGCAGTACTTC.

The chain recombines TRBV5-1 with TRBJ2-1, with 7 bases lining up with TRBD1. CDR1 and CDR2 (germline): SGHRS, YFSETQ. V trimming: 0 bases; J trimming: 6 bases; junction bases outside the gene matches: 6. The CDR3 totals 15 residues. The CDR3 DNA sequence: TGCGCCAGCAGCTTGGGACAGGGATTGGTCAATGAGCAGTTCTTC. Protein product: CASSLGQGLVNEQFF.